This T cell receptor (beta chain) was obtained from a study of T cells in Graves' hyperthyroidism and ophthalmopathy (dated by TCRdb to the late 2010s). Turning to the overall study: Peripheral blood was collected at initial diagnosis, before any treatment. To identify distinguishing TCR V-J signatures, a discovery cohort of 90 to 100 patients was used, comprising 40 to 45 with Graves' ophthalmopathy and some 57 with stable Graves' hyperthyroidism. Prospective prediction of ophthalmopathy was tested in an independent validation cohort of 18 to 20 hyperthyroidism patients and 17 patients who later progressed to ophthalmopathy. The 100 or so discovery patients were randomly split 7:3 into training and test sets. In addition, the study compared T-cell repertoires in thyroid tissue and in blood from five or six Graves' hyperthyroidism patients. After sampling, hyperthyroidism patients received methimazole starting at 30 mg daily, and ophthalmopathy patients received high-dose intravenous methylprednisolone. The paper reports TCR Vbeta CDR3 sequencing of roughly 140 peripheral blood samples: around 45 ophthalmopathy, over 70 hyperthyroidism and around 17 progressor patients.

What the study reported, not specific to this receptor: A model built on a 13 V-J signature distinguished ophthalmopathy from stable hyperthyroidism, reaching around 87% sensitivity and about 81% specificity in cross-validation and 80%/75% in testing. Sample size was not statistically predetermined, and blinding of investigators to group allocation was not performed. In validation, progression to ophthalmopathy was predicted by the model with nearly 71% sensitivity and roughly 72% specificity, a median of approximately 7.1 months before onset. Most expanded thyroid clonotypes (frequency above 0.001) were also found in blood, which suggests that blood repertoires may mirror thyroid immune responses.

Amplification of TCR beta CDR3 regions was carried out from RNA transcripts. For the first round of RT-PCR on the TCR CDR3, the HTBI primer set was used together with the Qiagen OneStep RT-PCR kit. Libraries were constructed in a second round of multiplex PCR, after which size selection and purification were carried out. Paired-end sequencing of the libraries was performed with 100 bp reads on an Illumina HiSeq2000. As for how the authors treated the data: SOAPnuke was used to process the raw data, throwing out any read that contained adapters or uncalled bases, had a mean Phred below 15, or lacked an exact constant-primer or identifier match. COPE v1.2.5 was used to merge the high-quality paired reads, and each unique nucleotide sequence was defined as a clonotype. MiTCR v1.1 was used to align clonotypes to the IMGT TRBV, TRBD and TRBJ reference segments. The analysis included only V-J combinations with a frequency above 0.0001, which together covered 99% to 99.2% of the repertoires. A TCS score was defined as the ratio of F50 (clonal expansion) to E x V (chaos), with BLOSUM62-based TCRdist applied between CDR3 peptides within each V-J. Welch's t-statistics and random forest reduced 514 V-J features to about 13, which were used in a naive Bayes classifier (R e1071). TCRdb redid the processing of the public reads, applying fastp at Q25 and MiXCR, and retained in-frame beta chains. When rows share a CDR3 protein, they turn into one entry using the most common DNA and genes. Here the V and J calls rest on TCRdb's processing, not on the authors' analysis. This sample has about half a million distinct CDR3 sequences in its table, and 22% of those were observed once. About 49% of the sample belongs to the ten largest clones.

Notes on this clonotype: Which antigen it targets is not known. No base qualities exist here, and no much larger clone lies one base off it.

In the ophthalmopathy patients, disease was moderately to severely active, with a Clinical Activity Score of 3 or more, a NOSPECS grade of 4 or more, and a duration of less than 3 months. Patients with uncontrolled infections, other autoimmune diseases, pregnancy or lactation were excluded. Clinical symptoms, serum thyroxine and TRAb, thyroid ultrasound, and orbital computed tomography formed the basis for the diagnoses. PBMCs were isolated from 7.5 to 10 ml of fresh peripheral blood by Ficoll-Paque density gradient centrifugation. Trizol reagent was used to extract total RNA, and RNA quality was then checked on an Agilent 2100 Bioanalyzer. Sequencing was carried out using blood. This clonotype was sampled from a woman aged 70-85 years with Graves' ophthalmopathy.

Here is the DNA: TGTGCCAGCAGGTATAGCGGGAGTAGGTACAATGAGCAGTTCTTC. This gives the protein CASRYSGSRYNEQFF. The chain links TRBV12-3 or TRBV12-4 with TRBJ2-1, and 9 junctional nucleotides match TRBD2. The CDR3 sequence holds 15 residues, the cysteine and phenylalanine included. CDR3 DNA is the only sequence kept; it has 45 bases, read in frame from the first base. The junction shows trimming of 6 bases on V and 4 bases on J, and the gene matches do not reach 7 bases of it.